The source of this TCR beta chain is a study of patients and donors after allogeneic stem cell transplantation. Trimming shortened V by 2 bases and J by 4 bases, and 17 bases separated the two germline ends. Germline CDR1 MGHDK, CDR2 SYGVNS. The CDR3 spans 16 residues. One entry per CDR3 protein, called by TCRdb with MiXCR from the RT-PCR reads. The repertoire includes hundreds of thousands of distinct CDR3 sequences, 16% of them detected once, and less than 9.5% sits in the top ten. This TCR was recovered from a human donor who was either an allogeneic HSCT recipient or a stem cell or donor lymphocyte infusion donor (not recorded which). It is not recorded whose cells these are; they may come from a transplant donor. The chain has TRBV25-1 and TRBJ1-2, with D possibly TRBD1 on 6 matching bases. The sequencing input was blood, either unsorted or a sorted T cell fraction (not recorded which). Here the CDR3 reads CASSEAGRGGSYGYTF. In DNA, the CDR3 is TGTGCCAGCAGTGAAGCGGGCAGGGGAGGGTCCTATGGCTACACCTTC.